A selection of T cell receptor beta chains follows, all from one sample in a study of cytomegalovirus exposure and HLA in healthy donors. TCRdb's copy holds only in-frame clones and misses some; the assay was immunoSEQ multiplex PCR. The data contain around 300,000 clones, around 85% of them seen just once; the ten biggest clones take up more than 0.8%. Sequencing used PBMCs. Source of these receptors: a woman aged 18 to 35 in good health and CMV-seronegative. The CDR3 runs from the conserved cysteine through the conserved F or W. The D gene is left open where the match is weak. The size entry is marked missing in some rows and otherwise reads once, few, many or a size class.

TRBD1,.,TRBJ2-2,TRBV7-3,TGTGCCAGCAGCGCGGCCGGGACAGGGACCGGGGAGCTGTTTTTT,CASSAAGTGTGELFF
TRBD1,.,TRBJ2-7,TRBV30,TGTGCCTGGAGTGTAGGGACAGGGGCGTTCTACGAGCAGTACTTC,CAWSVGTGAFYEQYF
.,.,TRBJ2-2,TRBV6-1,TGTGCCAGCAGTCGACAGGCTACTAACACCGGGGAGCTGTTTTTT,CASSRQATNTGELFF
.,.,TRBJ2-5,TRBV11-3,TGTGCCAGCAGCATCGGACAGCTTCGGCCAGAGACCCAGTACTTC,CASSIGQLRPETQYF
.,few,TRBJ1-2,TRBV27,TGTGCCAGCAGTCTTGACAGAAACTATGGCTACACCTTC,CASSLDRNYGYTF
.,.,TRBJ2-5,TRBV6-6,TGTGCCAGCAGTTACTCCGCGGAGACCCAGTACTTC,CASSYSAETQYF
TRBD2,.,TRBJ2-7,TRBV2,TGTGCCAGCAGTGAAGCGCGGCTAGCGGGAGGGGGGGGAGAGCAGTACTTC,CASSEARLAGGGGEQYF
TRBD1,.,TRBJ2-1,TRBV2,TGTGCCGGAGCCAAAGGGACAGCCTACAATGAGCAGTTCTTC,CAGAKGTAYNEQFF
.,.,TRBJ2-1,TRBV5-7,TGTGCTAAACCGGGTCTGCTGAATGAGCAGTTCTTC,CAKPGLLNEQFF
.,.,TRBJ1-5,TRBV6-5,TGTGCCAGCAGTTATTCCGGGAACAGCAATCAGCCCCAGCATTTT,CASSYSGNSNQPQHF
.,.,TRBJ2-7,TRBV4-2,TGTGCCAGCAGCCAAGAATGGGATAGCGGTACCTACGAGCAGTACTTC,CASSQEWDSGTYEQYF
TRBD2,.,TRBJ2-1,TRBV29-1,TGCAGCGTTGAAGCCTACCTTTTTCTAGCGGGCTTAAGCTCCTACAATGAGCAGTTCTTC,CSVEAYLFLAGLSSYNEQFF
.,.,TRBJ2-7,TRBV7-9,TGTGCCAGCAGCTTAGCTCAGGGGAACGAGCAGTACTTC,CASSLAQGNEQYF
.,.,TRBJ1-3,TRBV28,TGTGCCAGCAGTTTACCGAGCTCTGGAAACACCATATATTTT,CASSLPSSGNTIYF
.,once,TRBJ2-1,TRBV18,TGTGCCAGCTCACCGACTAGTATAGCCTCTAATGAGCAGTTCTTC,CASSPTSIASNEQFF
.,.,TRBJ1-2,TRBV6-1,TGTGCCAGCAGTGCCCTGGGGGGGCGCACTAGCTATGGCTACACCTTC,CASSALGGRTSYGYTF
.,.,TRBJ2-2,TRBV29-1,TGCAGCGTTGCCTTGTACGGGGAGCTGTTTTTT,CSVALYGELFF
.,.,TRBJ2-7,TRBV27,TGTGCCAGCAGGCCTTATGGGACGGGGGACTACGAGCAGTACTTC,CASRPYGTGDYEQYF
.,.,TRBJ2-1,TRBV5-1,TGCGCCAGCAGCTTGGTATACGGGAGATCCAATGAGCAGTTCTTC,CASSLVYGRSNEQFF
.,.,TRBJ1-4,TRBV5-1,TGCGCCAGCAAGGTCGACAGGACTGAAAAACTGTTTTTT,CASKVDRTEKLFF
.,.,TRBJ2-3,TRBV27,TGTGCCAGCATGACGACTAGCACAGATACGCAGTATTTT,CASMTTSTDTQYF
TRBD1,few,TRBJ2-7,TRBV2,TGTGCCAGCCTGAAGGGACAGGGTGTCTACGAGCAGTACTTC,CASLKGQGVYEQYF
TRBD2,.,TRBJ2-7,TRBV6-5,TGTGCCAGCAGTTACTCAGCCGGGGGGGCCTACGAGCAGTACTTC,CASSYSAGGAYEQYF
TRBD1,.,TRBJ1-2,TRBV19,TGTGCCAGTAGACGACAGGGGAGTAACTATGGCTACACCTTC,CASRRQGSNYGYTF
.,.,TRBJ2-7,TRBV6-6,TGTGCCAGCAGCCCTACGAGGTACACTACCTACGAGCAGTACTTC,CASSPTRYTTYEQYF
.,.,TRBJ1-1,TRBV6-1,TGTGCCAGCAGTGAGGACAGCTGGTTCGTGAACACTGAAGCTTTCTTT,CASSEDSWFVNTEAFF
TRBD2,.,TRBJ2-7,TRBV4-3,TGCGCCAGCAGCCAAGATGGACTAGACTCCTACGAGCAGTACTTC,CASSQDGLDSYEQYF
.,.,TRBJ1-1,TRBV9,TGTGCCAGCAGCTCCCCAGAGGGGGTCACTGAAGCTTTCTTT,CASSSPEGVTEAFF
TRBD1,.,TRBJ1-1,TRBV25-1,TGTGCCAGCAGACCTTCCGGGACAGGGCTAGTCACTGAAGCTTTCTTT,CASRPSGTGLVTEAFF
TRBD1,few,TRBJ1-2,TRBV27,TGTGCCAGCAGTTTATCGGGGACAGGGAATGGCTACACCTTC,CASSLSGTGNGYTF
.,.,TRBJ2-1,TRBV7-2,TGTGCCAGCAGTTTAGCCCAGTGGAATGAGCAGTTCTTC,CASSLAQWNEQFF
TRBD1,.,TRBJ1-1,TRBV7-2,TGTGCCAGCAGCTTAGCGCGTGGACAGGGGAAAGAAGCTTTCTTT,CASSLARGQGKEAFF
.,.,TRBJ2-7,TRBV28,TGTGCCAGCAGTTTAGGCCATCGATACGAGCAGTACTTC,CASSLGHRYEQYF
TRBD2,.,TRBJ2-3,TRBV5-1,TGCGCCAGCAGCTTGGCGACTAGCGGGAACACAGATACGCAGTATTTT,CASSLATSGNTDTQYF
TRBD2,.,TRBJ2-1,TRBV27,TGTGCCAGCAATCGAGGGCTAGCGGGAGCGTCATACAATGAGCAGTTCTTC,CASNRGLAGASYNEQFF
TRBD1,.,TRBJ2-7,TRBV30,TGTGCCTGGAGTGTAGGACAGGGGGCTTACGAGCAGTACTTC,CAWSVGQGAYEQYF
.,.,TRBJ1-1,TRBV7-9,TGTGCCAGCAGGGACAGCCAGAACACTGAAGCTTTCTTT,CASRDSQNTEAFF
.,.,TRBJ2-7,TRBV6-5,TGTGCCAGCAGACAGGGCGTCGAGCAGTACTTC,CASRQGVEQYF
TRBD1,.,TRBJ1-2,TRBV5-1,TGCGCCAGCAGCTTCCGAGGGACAGCCCAAGGCTACACCTTC,CASSFRGTAQGYTF
TRBD1,.,TRBJ2-2,TRBV19,TGTGCCAGTAGTCCTTACAGGGGGCAGGGCGGGGAGCTGTTTTTT,CASSPYRGQGGELFF
.,.,TRBJ1-2,TRBV10-1,TGCGCCAGCAGTGAACACAGGGTTGGTGGCTACACCTTC,CASSEHRVGGYTF
.,.,TRBJ1-1,TRBV19,TGTGCCAGTAGATCGGACAGTTGGGACACTGAAGCTTTCTTT,CASRSDSWDTEAFF
.,.,TRBJ2-1,TRBV9,TGTGCCAGCAGCGTAGCTACGAGGAGGGACGGTGAGCAGTTCTTC,CASSVATRRDGEQFF
.,once,TRBJ2-7,TRBV10-3,TGTGCCATCAGCTTCGACAGAATAATTAGCTCCTACGAGCAGTACTTC,CAISFDRIISSYEQYF
.,few,TRBJ2-7,TRBV6-6,TGTGCCAGCAGTTCTTGGGGAACTAGGAGCGACGAGCAGTACTTC,CASSSWGTRSDEQYF
.,.,TRBJ1-2,TRBV7-6,TGTGCCAGCAGCTTAGCGTACCGGGGTGGGGGCTACACCTTC,CASSLAYRGGGYTF
TRBD2,.,TRBJ2-3,TRBV5-1,TGCGCCAGCACGATTGGGACTAGCGGTCGCACAGATACGCAGTATTTT,CASTIGTSGRTDTQYF
.,once,TRBJ2-7,TRBV7-3,TGTGCCAGCAGCCCCGCGAGAGACTCCTACGAGCAGTACTTC,CASSPARDSYEQYF
.,.,TRBJ2-2,TRBV4-1,TGCGCCAGCAGCCAACATAGCGGTCCATGGGGTGGGGAGCTGTTTTTT,CASSQHSGPWGGELFF
TRBD1,.,TRBJ2-5,TRBV27,TGTGCCAGCGGCGACAGGGCAGTGGCTCAGGAGACCCAGTACTTC,CASGDRAVAQETQYF
.,.,TRBJ2-1,TRBV2,TGTGCCAGCAGGACCGGGGGGCGGGGTGAGCAGTTCTTC,CASRTGGRGEQFF
TRBD1,.,TRBJ2-7,TRBV10-1,TGCGCCAGCAGCACCGGGACAGCCCACTACGAGCAGTACTTC,CASSTGTAHYEQYF
TRBD1,.,TRBJ1-2,TRBV6-5,TGTGCCAGCAGAGGGACAGGGGGCGACTATGGCTACACCTTC,CASRGTGGDYGYTF
.,.,TRBJ2-2,TRBV19,TGTGCCAGTAGTACGCTCGGGGTGACCGCCGGGGAGCTGTTTTTT,CASSTLGVTAGELFF
TRBD1,.,TRBJ1-2,TRBV7-9,TGTGCCAGCAGCCCGCGACAGGGGATGGGGGGCTACACCTTC,CASSPRQGMGGYTF
TRBD2,.,TRBJ2-5,TRBV11-2,TGTGCCAGCAGCTTGTCGGGAGGCCCCAAAGGAGAGACCCAGTACTTC,CASSLSGGPKGETQYF
.,.,TRBJ1-2,TRBV5-6,TGTGCCAGCAGACAACAGGGAAACTATGGCTACACCTTC,CASRQQGNYGYTF
.,once,TRBJ1-2,TRBV19,TGTGCCAGTATCGACGGCGGAAGAAACTATGGCTACACCTTC,CASIDGGRNYGYTF
TRBD1,.,TRBJ2-7,TRBV4-3,TGCGCCAGCAGTCCCGGGACAGGGTCCTACGAGCAGTACTTC,CASSPGTGSYEQYF
.,.,TRBJ2-7,TRBV11-3,TGTGCCAGCAGCCCCCATGCACAGGGAGCGACCGAGCAGTACTTC,CASSPHAQGATEQYF